This paragraph covers one T cell receptor beta chain sequence. Its antigen has not been determined. In total, roughly 670 healthy bone marrow donors made up the cohort. Cohort members were all nominally healthy when sampled, although unrecorded immune exposures were likely present. The donor tested CMV seropositive, placing the donor among the approximately 290 seropositive members of the cohort. A peripheral blood sample was provided by each donor, and peripheral blood mononuclear cells were used for TCR beta sequencing. The Qiagen DNeasy Blood Extraction Kit was used to extract genomic DNA from the blood cell samples. The sample originates from a study of cytomegalovirus exposure and HLA in healthy donors (TCRdb year 2017). In terms of the full investigation: In an earlier analysis of roughly 500 of the donors, under 300 Gb of sequence data and approximately 100 million unique TCR beta sequences from 150 million to 200 million T cells were reported. An early release that covered roughly 600 HLA-typed donors contained approximately 300 gigabases of sequencing data and roughly 84 million unique TCR sequences. Of the 300 to 400 genotyped donors, over 65% fell in the genetic ancestry cluster associated with self-reported Caucasian donors. The study aimed to test whether signatures of past pathogen exposure could be identified by cataloging public T cell receptors. Using immunosequencing, the study profiled T cell repertoires from around 680 subjects and related those repertoires to cytomegalovirus serostatus. A separate validation cohort of some 130 different subjects was used in addition to the 666-subject first cohort. To predict cytomegalovirus infection status, the study brought together high-throughput TCR immunosequencing, statistical association of individual TCRs with disease status, and machine learning. In a later analysis, previously published TCR beta repertoires from 550 to 700 donors were re-analyzed and high-resolution HLA genotyping was added so that TCR occurrence patterns could be studied. Rather than drawing on any new phenotypic data, the later analysis identified candidate immune exposures from TCR beta sequences and the way those sequences occurred across donors. An earlier analysis of 500 to 650 of the donors applied high-throughput TCR beta sequencing to assess whether each TCR beta V gene segment acted as functional or pseudogenic. Donor age, sex, ethnicity and CMV serostatus were collected together with the repertoire data. In a later genetic analysis, genome-wide SNP genotypes for about 65% of the roughly 700 donors were used, and that subset was treated as a discovery cohort. Every discovery cohort repertoire had been produced on one sequencing platform. Both class I and class II loci were covered by HLA typing, at four-digit resolution. Typing coverage varied by locus: roughly 620-630 donors for A, B, C, DRB1 and DQB1; around 560 for DQA1; some 610 for DPA1; roughly 450 for DPB1. A few DR-DQ haplotypes were treated as single units for association and clustering because of strong linkage in the cohort. Across around 400 genotyped donors of the cohort, an average of about 240,000 unique TCR beta nucleotide sequences per donor were sequenced, and roughly a sixth of those sequences were non-productive.

Library prep was done by the immunoSEQ multiplex PCR assay. For the multiplex PCR, a mixture combining 60 forward primers for TCR Vbeta segments and 13 reverse primers for TCR Jbeta segments was used. Amplification of the CDR3 region of rearranged TCR beta genes was performed with a multiplex PCR assay on genomic DNA. On the Illumina HiSeq System, the amplified TCR beta libraries were sequenced as 87-base-pair reads. The paper's data handling went like this. In a later analysis, about 80 million unique TCR beta chains were counted across the approximately 670 repertoires, and approximately 11 million of these chains were shared by at least two donors. To remove PCR and sequencing errors, raw reads were error-corrected and collapsed into unique sequences using a nearest-neighbor algorithm that merged closely related sequences. V, D and J gene segments were assigned by aligning CDR3 sequences to IMGT reference sequences. For a sequence to be retained, a match of at least six nucleotides was required to both a V gene segment and a J gene segment. Rearrangements were called productive when the CDR3 lacked stop codons and stayed in frame with V and J; all others were non-productive. Following IMGT convention, CDR3 was defined as the stretch from the second conserved V-encoded cysteine to the conserved J-encoded phenylalanine. The earlier analysis of 587 of the donors excluded sequences that lacked an unambiguous match to a single V gene segment. An earlier analysis of 500 to 600 of the donors classified V segments as functional when productive rearrangements were above 56.7% and as segregating when the standard deviation between donors was above 5%. A statistical classification framework was built to diagnose cytomegalovirus status from the catalog of TCR beta chain sequences. In a later analysis, V and J genes were assigned by comparing TCR nucleotide sequences against IMGT/GENE-DB human TR gene sequences. The TCRdist pipeline was used in a later analysis to assign CDR3 sequences and most-parsimonious VDJ recombination scenarios. A later analysis defined each TCR beta chain by its CDR3 amino acid sequence plus V-gene family, and excluded reads lacking a unique V-gene family. In a later analysis, nearly 600 highly shared, low-generation-probability nucleotide sequences were removed to address suspected cross-contamination and a sequencing artifact. A later analysis calculated a clonal expansion index for each public chain from normalized within-repertoire ranks of inferred template counts. A later analysis computed generation probabilities with a VDJ recombination model fitted to out-of-frame rearrangements, and checked the results against IGoR. In a later analysis, hypergeometric tests were used to score TCR-TCR, TCR-HLA and TCR-CMV co-occurrence, with a repertoire-size bias correction applied to TCR pairs. In a later analysis, false discovery rates were estimated by permuting HLA or CMV assignments 20 times. In a later analysis, co-occurring TCRs were grouped using DBSCAN, with TCRdist sequence similarity added in when clustering inside HLA-allele-positive subsets. Repertoires with fewer than 30,000 or more than 120,000 public chains were left out of co-occurrence clustering, as were about 5 repertoires with anomalous nucleotide sharing. The table was pulled from immuneACCESS by TCRdb, which kept in-frame rearrangements only. Such tables lose some clones; where checked, under half of the loss comes from unresolved V genes, and the rest has no known cause. From that table come the V and J calls and clone size; the DNA was used to work out D and trimming. The sample's table covers 200,000 to 250,000 clones. Over 0.95% of the sample belongs to the ten largest clones.

The germline V gene provides CDR1 SGHRS and CDR2 YFSETQ. Spanning cysteine to phenylalanine, the CDR3 consists of 15 amino acids. The entry retains the CDR3 DNA only, 45 bases that are in frame from base 1. V was cut back by 0 bases and J by 2 bases, leaving a gap of 9 bases between them. Overall study results and their limits: In a later analysis, around 17,000 TCR beta sequences were associated with specific HLA alleles at a false discovery rate of 0.05. Sequencing depth was assumed to be roughly uniform across donors in the presence/absence analyses, though that assumption may not hold. Cytomegalovirus status was reported to be diagnosed by the classifier with high specificity and sensitivity in both the original and validation cohorts. A few of the identified cytomegalovirus-associated TCR beta chains were confirmed in vitro to be specific for cytomegalovirus antigens. In a later analysis, several top co-occurrence clusters were reported to appear linked to parvovirus B19, influenza, CMV and Epstein-Barr virus. A further reported finding was that TCR beta sequences accurately predicted the HLA-A and HLA-B alleles for most subjects in the first cohort. Compared with the roughly 670-donor mean, donors in an Asian-associated ancestry cluster had fewer N-insertions in productive TCRs, according to a later genetic analysis. An earlier analysis of some 590 of the donors showed that most TCR beta V segments appeared in productive rearrangements either about 90% or about 30% of the time, which broadly matched IMGT annotations. V-gene and J-gene trimming of TCR beta chains was associated with a missense DCLRE1C variant in a later genetic analysis, and the association was replicated in an independent cohort. A cluster of highly shared sequence variants was judged likely to be a technical artifact of the sequencing pipeline. Some IMGT-functional V segments, including TRBV6-2 and TRBV6-3, could not be distinguished by the 87-base-pair reads and were therefore excluded. Seventeen rarely observed V segments, including chromosome 9 orphons, were excluded from the earlier analysis of about 600 of the donors because counts were too low. The study gave a list of 150 to 200 TCR beta chains associated with cytomegalovirus. Because HLA typing was missing for some donors at each locus, association tests included only the typed subset. In a later analysis, HLA-associated TCR beta chains showed more clonal expansion and lower generation probabilities than non-associated chains that were equally common. In a later analysis, most CMV-associated TCR beta chains were found to appear HLA-restricted, with HLA associations seemingly driven largely by CMV exposure. When HLA alleles, especially DR and DQ, strongly co-occurred, TCR associations were difficult to assign to individual alleles. Linkage disequilibrium might explain the correlated functional status among segregating V segments, but an unknown experimental factor could not be ruled out. According to a later analysis, TCR association rates differed among HLA loci, with DRB1 alleles showing the most associated TCRs and HLA-C alleles showing the fewest. The authors suggested that the approach could potentially be extended to other disease states and immunological phenotypes. The only immune exposure information available for the cohort was CMV serostatus. While some public TCRs were present in many individuals, most TCR sequences turned up only very rarely across donors. This cohort had only TCR beta chains sequenced, and the lack of alpha or paired-chain data limited which features could be detected.

The TCR comes from a girl between 2 and 10 years old in good health and CMV-seropositive. The sequenced material came from PBMCs. The rearrangement combines TRBV5-1 with TRBJ1-5; no D gene call is confident. The DNA reads TGCGCCAGCAGCTTGGACGACACTCGCAATCAGCCCCAGCATTTT. Translation gives CASSLDDTRNQPQHF.